The 7 T cell receptor beta chains listed next were all sequenced from one sample in a study of control samples from healthy donors and cancer patients. The protocol was immunoSEQ multiplex PCR, while the TCRdb copy is restricted to in-frame clones and leaves out a portion. This table holds about 28,000 clones, 87% found once. The sample consisted of PBMCs. The receptors originated from a woman between 35 and 50 years old with lung cancer.

The chain carries TRBV28 and TRBJ2-6; 7 bases are shared with TRBD1. V shed 5 bases, J shed 0 bases, and the junction held 10 bases outside the gene matches. Germline CDR1 and CDR2: MDHEN and SYDVKM. CDR3 length: 18 amino acids. The DNA of the CDR3 is TGTGCCAGCAGTATGTTCCAGGGGGTGGGCTCTGGGGCCAACGTCCTGACTTTC. Protein: CASSMFQGVGSGANVLTF.

The V gene is TRBV24-1, the J gene TRBJ2-1; 10 bases fit TRBD2. From germline, CDR1 is KGHDR and CDR2 SFDVKD. V lost 9 bases and J lost 1; bases outside the gene matches: 8. CDR3 length equals 16 residues. In nucleotides, the CDR3 is TGTGCCACCTCCAGGGCAGCGGGGGGGTCCTACAATGAGCAGTTCTTC. Its protein product is CATSRAAGGSYNEQFF.

J is TRBJ2-7 and V is TRBV6-6; the D gene could be TRBD1 or TRBD2 (5 bases each). CDR1 is MNHNY, CDR2 SVGAGI, per germline (reference sequence). The CDR3 consists of 14 residues. V shed 5 bases and J shed 5 bases, with 16 bases lying between them. In DNA, the CDR3 is TGTGCCAGCAGTCCCGGGACCACCCCCCACGAGCAGTACTTC. This sequence encodes CASSPGTTPHEQYF.

This sequence joins TRBV18 and TRBJ1-2; TRBD1 matches at 10 bases. Germline trimming cut 3 bases from V and 2 bases from J; bases unmatched to any gene: 6. This CDR3 is 16 amino acids long. The germline gives CDR1 KGHSH, CDR2 LQKENI. In DNA, the CDR3 is TGTGCCAGCTCACCCCCGGACAGGGGGGCCAACTATGGCTACACCTTC. Protein: CASSPPDRGANYGYTF.

The V call is TRBV6-5, the J call TRBJ1-2, with D perhaps matching TRBD1 (6 bases). V lost 0 bases and J lost 0, with 11 bases in between. This CDR3 has 16 residues. Germline lookup yields CDR1 MNHEY and CDR2 SVGAGI. CDR3 in DNA: TGTGCCAGCAGTTACTCCCCGGGACAAGCTAACTATGGCTACACCTTC. It translates to CASSYSPGQANYGYTF.

A few counts support this clone. This chain links TRBV25-1 with TRBJ1-6; 12 bases fit TRBD1. The CDR3 sequence is 16 residues long. Per germline, CDR1 MGHDK and CDR2 SYGVNS. V was clipped by 4 bases and J by 6 bases; unmatched bases: 4. Here the CDR3 DNA reads TGTGCCAGCAGTGGAACGGGACAGGGGGCTAATTCACCCCTCCACTTT. It specifies CASSGTGQGANSPLHF.

The rearrangement links TRBV25-1 to TRBJ2-3, with D tentatively TRBD1 or TRBD2 (5 bases each). This CDR3 is 17 amino acids long. V was cut by 3 bases and J by 5 bases, with 21 bases left in between. CDR1 and CDR2 (germline): MGHDK, SYGVNS. The CDR3 DNA sequence: TGTGCCAGCAGTGACCCGACCCCGCGAGGGGCTAAAGATACGCAGTATTTT. Translation: CASSDPTPRGAKDTQYF.